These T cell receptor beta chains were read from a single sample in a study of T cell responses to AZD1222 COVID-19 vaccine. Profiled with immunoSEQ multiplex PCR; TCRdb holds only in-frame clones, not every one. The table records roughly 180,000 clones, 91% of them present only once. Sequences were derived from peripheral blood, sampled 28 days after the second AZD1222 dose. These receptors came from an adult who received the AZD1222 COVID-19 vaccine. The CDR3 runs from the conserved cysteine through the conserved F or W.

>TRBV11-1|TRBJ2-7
CASSADRAPSYEQYF
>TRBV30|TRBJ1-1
CAWSKQGRLNAFF
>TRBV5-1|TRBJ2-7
CASSLTGVSYEQYF
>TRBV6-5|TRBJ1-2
CASGRDPGRVGYTF
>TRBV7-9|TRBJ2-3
CASSPGLAVPVNF
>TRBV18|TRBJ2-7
CASSPSGGGVDEQYF
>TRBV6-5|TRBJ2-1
CASAWRAAYNEQFF
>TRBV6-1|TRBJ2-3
CASSGTLWQSQFTDTQYF
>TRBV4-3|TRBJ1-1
CASSQDPRGRTEAFF
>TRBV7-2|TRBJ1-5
CASSSTNSNQPQHF
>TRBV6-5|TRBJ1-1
CASTNKQGNTEAFF
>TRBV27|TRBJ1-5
CASSLLGNSNQPQHF
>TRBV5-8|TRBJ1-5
CASSFTGGYQPQHF
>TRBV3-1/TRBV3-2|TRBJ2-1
CASSQDRQSDEQFF
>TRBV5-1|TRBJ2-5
CASSLGLGAGETQYF